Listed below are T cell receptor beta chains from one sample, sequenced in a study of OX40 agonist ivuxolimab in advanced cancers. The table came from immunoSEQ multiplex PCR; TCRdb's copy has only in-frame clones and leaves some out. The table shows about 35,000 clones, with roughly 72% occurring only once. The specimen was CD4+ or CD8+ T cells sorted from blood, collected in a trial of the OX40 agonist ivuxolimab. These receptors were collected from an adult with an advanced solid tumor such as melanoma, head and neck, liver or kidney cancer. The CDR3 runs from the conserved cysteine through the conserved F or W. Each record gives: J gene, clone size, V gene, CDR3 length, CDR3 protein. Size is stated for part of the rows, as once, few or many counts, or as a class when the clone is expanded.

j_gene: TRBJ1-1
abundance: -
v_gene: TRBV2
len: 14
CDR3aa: CASSDRQYGTEAFF

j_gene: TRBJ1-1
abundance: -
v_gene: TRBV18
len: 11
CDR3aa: CASSRSEEAFF

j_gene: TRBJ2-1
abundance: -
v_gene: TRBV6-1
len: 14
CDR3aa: CASRLDRGRNEQFF

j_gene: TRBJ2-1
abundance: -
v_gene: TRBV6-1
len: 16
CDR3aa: CASSESLAGGYNEQFF

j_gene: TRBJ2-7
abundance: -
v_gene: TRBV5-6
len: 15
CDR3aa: CASSPNRVQTYEQYF

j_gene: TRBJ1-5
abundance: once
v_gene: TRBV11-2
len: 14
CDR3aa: CASSPLNSNQPQHF

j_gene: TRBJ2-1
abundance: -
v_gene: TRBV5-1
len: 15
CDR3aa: CASSSEGFSYNEQFF

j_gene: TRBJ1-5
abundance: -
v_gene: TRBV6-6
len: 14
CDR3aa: CASSYGRVNQPQHF

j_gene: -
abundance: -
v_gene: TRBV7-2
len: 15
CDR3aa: CASSFYSLDSYEQYF

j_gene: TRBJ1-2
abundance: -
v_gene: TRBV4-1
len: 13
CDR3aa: CASSQGQGDGYTF

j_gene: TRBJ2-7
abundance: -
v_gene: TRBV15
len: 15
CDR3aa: CATSRPGQATYEQYF

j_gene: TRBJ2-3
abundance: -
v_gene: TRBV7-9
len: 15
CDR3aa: CASSLYSGSPDTQYF

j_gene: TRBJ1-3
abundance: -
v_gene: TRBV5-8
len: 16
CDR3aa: CASSLGGRYSGNTIYF

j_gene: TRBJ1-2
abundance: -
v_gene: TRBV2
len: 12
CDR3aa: CASTQGPAGYTF

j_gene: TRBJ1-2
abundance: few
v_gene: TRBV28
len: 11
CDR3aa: CASSSRYGYTF

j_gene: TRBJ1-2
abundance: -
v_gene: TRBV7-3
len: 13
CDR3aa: CASSLGVNYGYTF

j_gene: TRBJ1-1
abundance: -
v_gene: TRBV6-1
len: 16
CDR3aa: CASSGGTGVGATEAFF

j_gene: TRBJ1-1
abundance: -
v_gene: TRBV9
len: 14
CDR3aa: CASSVEARNTEAFF

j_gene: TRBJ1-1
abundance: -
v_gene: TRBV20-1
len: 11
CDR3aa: CSGQGETEAFF

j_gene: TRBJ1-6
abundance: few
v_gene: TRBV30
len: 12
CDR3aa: CAWSVQTGSLHF

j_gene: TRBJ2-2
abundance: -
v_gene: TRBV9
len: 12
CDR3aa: CASSKGAGELFF

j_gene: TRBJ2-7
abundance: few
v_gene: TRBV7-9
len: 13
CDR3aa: CASSPTGGDEQYF

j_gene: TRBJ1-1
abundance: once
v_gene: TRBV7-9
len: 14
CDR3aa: CASSRWGADTEAFF

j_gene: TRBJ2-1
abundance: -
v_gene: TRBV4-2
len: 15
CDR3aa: CASSQRPSGGREQFF

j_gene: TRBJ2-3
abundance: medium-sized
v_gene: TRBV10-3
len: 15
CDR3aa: CAIPTSGGPGDTQYF

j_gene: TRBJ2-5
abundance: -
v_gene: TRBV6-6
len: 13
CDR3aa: CASSSGGRETQYF

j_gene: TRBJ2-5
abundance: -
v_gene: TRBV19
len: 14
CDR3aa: CASSIDGIQETQYF

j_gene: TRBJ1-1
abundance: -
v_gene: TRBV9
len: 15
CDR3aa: CASSAGTGGAEQAFF

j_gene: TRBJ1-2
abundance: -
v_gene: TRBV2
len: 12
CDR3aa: CASPRANYGYTF

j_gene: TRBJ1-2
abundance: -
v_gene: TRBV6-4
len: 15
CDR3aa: CASSASYGPLYGYTF

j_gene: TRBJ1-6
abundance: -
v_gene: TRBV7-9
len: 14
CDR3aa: CASSPRGNNSPLHF

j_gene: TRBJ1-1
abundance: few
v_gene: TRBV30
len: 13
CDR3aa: CAWSVGANTEAFF